This T cell receptor (beta chain) was found in a study of T cell responses to AZD1222 COVID-19 vaccine. A note on this clone: Its specificity is not known.

The V segment lost 1 base and the J segment 6 bases; nucleotides outside the gene matches: 10. CDR3 length: 16 amino acids. CDR1 and CDR2 (germline): SEHNR, FQNEAQ (reference sequence). The study, taken as a whole, reports: Unmutated regions of variants are reportedly targeted by nearly half of spike-specific TCRs. Seropositive status at baseline applied to only a handful of AZD1222 recipients. White British people made up most donors, females outnumbered males, and clonal diversity was possibly underestimated. Breadth and depth of Spike-specific TCRs rose after two AZD1222 doses.

The method was immunoSEQ multiplex PCR; TCRdb's version includes in-frame clones alone and lacks a portion of them. The table lists 150,000 to 180,000 clones, about nine tenths of them singletons. The receptor comes from an adult in good health. The V gene is TRBV7-9, the J gene TRBJ2-3; 7 positions match TRBD2. The material was peripheral blood, obtained on day 0 of AZD1222 vaccination. CDR3 DNA: TGTGCCAGCAGCTTAGTCGGGCGGACTAGGTCCGATACGCAGTATTTT. Protein: CASSLVGRTRSDTQYF.